A single sample is the source of the 24 T cell receptor beta chains below, sequenced in a study of shared T cell receptors in the human thymus. Profiled with immunoSEQ multiplex PCR; TCRdb holds only in-frame clones, not every one. The sample holds hundreds of thousands of clones, 75% to 80% seen once. These data were also filed under a second study, of human thymus T cells.

The sequenced sample consisted of thymocytes. These TCRs come from a boy under two years old with a congenital heart defect.

V and J are TRBV19 and TRBJ2-7; 8 nucleotides agree with TRBD1. Per the germline V gene, CDR1 is LNHDA and CDR2 is SQIVND (reference sequence). This CDR3 spans 14 amino acids. V was pared by 5 bases and J by 7 bases, with 10 bases of the junction left unmatched. The CDR3 region has the DNA TGTGCCAGTAGTGTAGGCAGGGGGCGAGGGGAGCAGTACTTC. Its translation is CASSVGRGRGEQYF. Full variable domain (rest looked up from reference TRBV19 and TRBJ2-7): DGGITQSPKYLFRKEGQNVTLSCEQNLNHDAMYWYRQDPGQGLRLIYYSQIVNDFQKGDIAEGYSVSREKKESFPLTVTSAQKNPTAFYLCASSVGRGRGEQYFGPGTRLTVT.

The rearrangement uses TRBV20-1 and TRBJ1-1; no clear D gene. The V gene lost 3 bases and the J gene lost 5 bases, with 4 bases spanning the gap. CDR1 is DFQATT, CDR2 SNEGSKA, per germline (reference sequence). The CDR3 loop spans 10 amino acids. As DNA, the CDR3 is TGCAGTGCTAGCCGGACTGAAGCTTTCTTT. Protein: CSASRTEAFF.

This clone was seen a few times. This rearrangement joins TRBV5-5 to TRBJ1-3; D unresolved. CDR3 length: 15 residues. Germline V gene sequence: CDR1 SGHKS, CDR2 YYEKEE (reference sequence). V lost 4 bases to trimming and J lost 2 bases, with 13 bases between them. Written as DNA, the CDR3 is TGTGCCAGCAGCGAGGGTGCCTCCGCTGGAAACACCATATATTTT. Its protein product is CASSEGASAGNTIYF.

J is TRBJ1-5 and V is TRBV4-1, with a tentative D call TRBD1 (5 bases). CDR3 size: 14 residues. Germline CDR1 MGHRA, CDR2 YSYEKL. Between the trimmed V and J ends, which lost 2 bases and 5 bases, there was a span of 10 bases. CDR3 DNA: TGCGCCAGCAGCCAACGGGGGGGACATCAGCCCCAGCATTTT. As protein: CASSQRGGHQPQHF.

The chain uses TRBV29-1 and TRBJ2-7; TRBD2 matches 8 bases. This CDR3 is 15 amino acids long. Germline assignment: CDR1 SQVTM and CDR2 ANQGSEA. J was trimmed by 3 bases and V by 6 bases; bases with no gene match: 13. This CDR3 reads CSVQTLWREDYEQYF. In DNA form, the CDR3 reads TGCAGCGTCCAGACCCTCTGGCGGGAGGACTACGAGCAGTACTTC.

This chain connects TRBV5-1 to TRBJ2-2; no reliable D call. The CDR3 length is 13 residues. Trimming cost V 0 bases and J 3 bases, with 3 bases left between them. Germline V gene lookup returns CDR1 SGHRS and CDR2 YFSETQ. CDR3 protein: CASSLDYTGELFF. The CDR3 nucleotides read TGCGCCAGCAGCTTGGACTACACCGGGGAGCTGTTTTTT. Supplemented by reference TRBV5-1 and TRBJ2-2, the full variable domain reads KAGVTQTPRYLIKTRGQQVTLSCSPISGHRSVSWYQQTPGQGLQFLFEYFSETQRNKGNFPGRFSGRQFSNSRSEMNVSTLELGDSALYLCASSLDYTGELFFGEGSRLTVL.

V usage is TRBV6-1 and J usage is TRBJ1-3; D gene unclear. Trimming shortened V by 2 bases and J by 0 bases, and 11 bases separated the two germline ends. Germline V gives CDR1 MNHNS, CDR2 SASEGT. The length of the CDR3 is 16 residues. CDR3 sequence: CASSENWRTSGNTIYF. DNA for the CDR3: TGTGCCAGCAGTGAAAACTGGAGGACCTCTGGAAACACCATATATTTT.

The CDR3 DNA sequence: TGTGCCAGCTCACCACCGGCAGGGGGCGGCTATGGCTACACCTTC. This sequence encodes CASSPPAGGGYGYTF. The chain recombines TRBV18 with TRBJ1-2, with TRBD1 identical over 8 bases. The CDR3 totals 15 residues. Germline values: CDR1 KGHSH, CDR2 LQKENI. J gave up 4 bases and V 0 bases, and 4 bases lay outside the gene matches.

This chain joins TRBV4-1 and TRBJ2-7; 10 bases map to TRBD2. J gave up 0 bases and V 4 bases, and 12 bases lay outside the gene matches. CDR1 is MGHRA, CDR2 YSYEKL, per germline. This CDR3 is built from 18 residues. The CDR3 DNA sequence: TGCGCCAGCAGCCGCACCGGGACTAGCGTTTCGAGCTCCTACGAGCAGTACTTC. It yields the protein CASSRTGTSVSSSYEQYF.

The chain combines TRBV5-5 with TRBJ2-7; D gene ambiguous. Trimming cost V 0 bases and J 1 base, with 14 bases left between them. The V gene's germline CDR1 is SGHKS and CDR2 YYEKEE (reference sequence). CDR3 length equals 16 residues. CDR3 nucleotides: TGTGCCAGCAGCTTGGTCCGGCGGCTATCATCCTACGAGCAGTACTTC. It yields the protein CASSLVRRLSSYEQYF. Complete variable domain (other parts from reference TRBV5-5 and TRBJ2-7): DAGVTQSPTHLIKTRGQQVTLRCSPISGHKSVSWYQQVLGQGPQFIFQYYEKEERGRGNFPDRFSARQFPNYSSELNVNALLLGDSALYLCASSLVRRLSSYEQYFGPGTRLTVT.

The chain has TRBV19 and TRBJ1-5, with unresolved D. The CDR3 sequence is 13 residues long. Germline-derived CDR1 and CDR2 are LNHDA and SQIVND (reference sequence). Trimming left V 9 bases short and J 1 base short, with 10 bases between. The chain's CDR3 is CASGGGSNQPQHF. CDR3 DNA sequence: TGTGCCAGCGGAGGAGGAAGCAATCAGCCCCAGCATTTT.

This chain connects TRBV29-1 to TRBJ1-1, with D unclear. Germline assignment: CDR1 SQVTM and CDR2 ANQGSEA. The CDR3 length is 10 residues. Trimming cost V 7 bases and J 7 bases, with 10 bases left between them. In nucleotides, the CDR3 is TGCAGCGCCGAGGGTGGTGAAGCTTTCTTT. It yields the protein CSAEGGEAFF.

V and J are TRBV11-1 and TRBJ2-7; 8 bases agree with TRBD1. Germline V gene lookup returns CDR1 SGHAT and CDR2 FQDESV (reference sequence). The CDR3 spans 17 residues. J lost 0 bases, V lost 0 bases, and 7 bases had no gene match. CDR3 DNA sequence: TGTGCCAGCAGCTTAGCGGGCAGGGGGCCTCTCTCCTACGAGCAGTACTTC. It encodes CASSLAGRGPLSYEQYF.

The chain combines TRBV7-6 with TRBJ2-3; perhaps TRBD2 as D (5 bases). The CDR3 totals 15 residues. V lost 1 base, J lost 4 bases, and 12 bases lay in between. Germline V lookup: CDR1 SGHVS, CDR2 FNYEAQ. CDR3 in amino acids: CASSLGLATADTQYF. Here the CDR3 DNA reads TGTGCCAGCAGCTTAGGGCTAGCCACAGCAGATACGCAGTATTTT.

Here the CDR3 DNA reads TGTGCCAGCAGCCGCGGCCGGGGACAGGGCTTCGGAAACACCATATATTTT. It translates to CASSRGRGQGFGNTIYF. This rearrangement joins TRBV11-2 to TRBJ1-3, with 9 bases aligning to TRBD1. The CDR3 runs to 17 residues. Trimming cost V 5 bases and J 4 bases; bases outside gene matches: 12. Germline V CDR1 and CDR2: SGHAT, FQNNGV.

A note on this clone: The sample contains more than one DNA sequence encoding this CDR3. The chain uses TRBV18 and TRBJ2-7; maybe TRBD2 (5 bases). CDR3 size: 13 residues. Germline assignment: CDR1 KGHSH and CDR2 LQKENI. Between the trimmed V and J ends, which lost 3 bases and 0 bases, there was a span of 6 bases. The DNA of the CDR3 is TGTGCCAGCTCACCGGGGAGCTCCTACGAGCAGTACTTC. Translating gives CASSPGSSYEQYF.

J is TRBJ2-1 and V is TRBV4-3; D might be TRBD1 (5 bases). The V gene lost 3 bases and the J gene lost 2 bases, with 14 bases spanning the gap. Germline V gene data show CDR1 as LGHNA and CDR2 as YSLEER. This CDR3 region has 16 residues. The CDR3 DNA is TGCGCCAGCAGCCAGACGCCCGTCAGGGCCTACAATGAGCAGTTCTTC. This encodes CASSQTPVRAYNEQFF.

The chain couples TRBV7-4 to TRBJ2-1; 8 nucleotides line up with TRBD2. The length of the CDR3 is 15 residues. Per germline, CDR1 SGHVT and CDR2 SQSDAQ. The J segment lost 9 bases and the V segment lost 4 bases, leaving 11 bases of the junction unmatched. CDR3 in DNA: TGTGCCAGCAGCTGGGGTACTAGCGGCAAAGGTGAGCAGTTCTTC. Its protein is CASSWGTSGKGEQFF.

The chain recombines TRBV28 with TRBJ2-2; the match to TRBD1 covers 7 bases. Germline V gene lookup returns CDR1 MDHEN and CDR2 SYDVKM. CDR3 length: 15 amino acids. J lost 4 bases, V lost 3 bases, and 5 bases had no gene match. In DNA form, the CDR3 reads TGTGCCAGCAGTTTTACAGGGGTCGTCACCGGGGAGCTGTTTTTT. Its translation: CASSFTGVVTGELFF.

The chain carries TRBV5-1 and TRBJ2-2; D is possibly TRBD1 (6 bases). The CDR3 runs to 17 residues. From germline, CDR1 is SGHRS and CDR2 YFSETQ. With 0 bases removed from V and 0 bases from J, the gap between germline ends came to 12 bases. The CDR3 region has the DNA TGCGCCAGCAGCTTGGTGGGACAACTTACGAACACCGGGGAGCTGTTTTTT. Protein: CASSLVGQLTNTGELFF.

This clone was counted between two and nine times. This chain links TRBV6-4 with TRBJ1-2, with TRBD1 matching 8 bases. This CDR3 comprises 15 residues. Germline trimming cut 5 bases from V and 4 bases from J; bases unmatched to any gene: 9. CDR1 is MRHNA, CDR2 SNTAGT, per germline. In DNA form, the CDR3 reads TGTGCCAGCAGTCCGACAGGGGATCCGTGCTATGGCTACACCTTC. It translates to CASSPTGDPCYGYTF.

The rearrangement uses TRBV7-2 and TRBJ1-2, with D possibly being TRBD1 (6 bases). Germline V gives CDR1 SGHTA, CDR2 FQGNSA. Trimming removed 4 bases from V and 2 bases from J, with 11 bases in between. The CDR3 runs to 14 residues. The CDR3 sequence: CASSSRTENYGYTF. CDR3 coding DNA: TGTGCCAGCAGCTCTCGGACAGAGAACTATGGCTACACCTTC.

This sequence joins TRBV7-6 and TRBJ2-3; TRBD2 matches 11 bases. Trimming at V came to 5 bases and at J to 0 bases, leaving 7 bases not matched to a gene. Germline V CDR1 and CDR2: SGHVS, FNYEAQ. The CDR3 covers 17 residues. Written as DNA, the CDR3 is TGTGCCAGCAGCCCCTATTTAGCGGGAGGGAGCACAGATACGCAGTATTTT. This encodes CASSPYLAGGSTDTQYF.

The V call is TRBV6-5, the J call TRBJ2-7; 12 positions agree with TRBD1. The CDR3 has 13 residues. The germline CDR1 and CDR2 sequences are MNHEY and SVGAGI. The junction had 2 bases not matched to a gene; V was cut back by 6 bases and J by 5 bases. The CDR3 DNA reads as TGTGCCAGCAGCGGGACAGGGGGCCACGAGCAGTACTTC. Protein product: CASSGTGGHEQYF.